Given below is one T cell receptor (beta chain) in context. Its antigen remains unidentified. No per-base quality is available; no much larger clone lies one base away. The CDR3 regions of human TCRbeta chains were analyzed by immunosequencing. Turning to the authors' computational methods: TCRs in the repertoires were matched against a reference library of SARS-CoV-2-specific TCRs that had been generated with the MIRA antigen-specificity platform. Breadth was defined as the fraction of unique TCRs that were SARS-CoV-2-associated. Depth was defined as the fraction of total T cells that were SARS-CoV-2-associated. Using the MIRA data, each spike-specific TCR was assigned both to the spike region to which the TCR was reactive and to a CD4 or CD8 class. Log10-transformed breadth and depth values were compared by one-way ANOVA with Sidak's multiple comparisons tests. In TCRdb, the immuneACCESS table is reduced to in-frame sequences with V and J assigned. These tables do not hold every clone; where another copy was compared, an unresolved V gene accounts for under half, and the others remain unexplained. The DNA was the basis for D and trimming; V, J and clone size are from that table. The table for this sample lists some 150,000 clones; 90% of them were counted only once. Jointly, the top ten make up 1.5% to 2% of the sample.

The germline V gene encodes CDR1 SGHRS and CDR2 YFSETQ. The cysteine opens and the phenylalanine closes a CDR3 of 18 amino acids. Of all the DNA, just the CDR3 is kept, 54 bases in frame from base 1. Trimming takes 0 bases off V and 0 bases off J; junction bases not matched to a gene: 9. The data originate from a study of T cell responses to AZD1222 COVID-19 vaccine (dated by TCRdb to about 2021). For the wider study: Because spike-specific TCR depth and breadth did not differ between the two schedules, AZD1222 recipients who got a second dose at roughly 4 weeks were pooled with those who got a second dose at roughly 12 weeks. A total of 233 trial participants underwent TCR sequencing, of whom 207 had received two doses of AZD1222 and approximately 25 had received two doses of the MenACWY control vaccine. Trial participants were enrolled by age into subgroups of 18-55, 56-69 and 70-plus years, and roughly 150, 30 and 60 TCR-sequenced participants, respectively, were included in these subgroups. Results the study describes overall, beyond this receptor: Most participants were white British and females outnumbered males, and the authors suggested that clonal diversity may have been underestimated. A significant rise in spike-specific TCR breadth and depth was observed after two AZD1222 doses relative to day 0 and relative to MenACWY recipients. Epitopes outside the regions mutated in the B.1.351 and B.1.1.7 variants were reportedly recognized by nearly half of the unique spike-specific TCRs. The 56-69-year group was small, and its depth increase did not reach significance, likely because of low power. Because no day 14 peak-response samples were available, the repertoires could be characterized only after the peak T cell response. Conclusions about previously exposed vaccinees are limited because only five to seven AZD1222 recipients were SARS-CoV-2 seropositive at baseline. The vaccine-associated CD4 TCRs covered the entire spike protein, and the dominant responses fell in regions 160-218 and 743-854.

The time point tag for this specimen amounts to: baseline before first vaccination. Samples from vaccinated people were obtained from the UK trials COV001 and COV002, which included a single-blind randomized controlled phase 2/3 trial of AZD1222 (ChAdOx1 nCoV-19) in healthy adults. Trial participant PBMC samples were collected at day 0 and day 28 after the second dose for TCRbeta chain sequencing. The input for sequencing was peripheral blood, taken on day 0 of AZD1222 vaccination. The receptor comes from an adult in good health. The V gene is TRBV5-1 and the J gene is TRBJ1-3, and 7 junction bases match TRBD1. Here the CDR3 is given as CASSLVSGTASSGNTIYF. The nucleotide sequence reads TGCGCCAGCAGCTTGGTTTCGGGGACAGCAAGCTCTGGAAACACCATATATTTT.